The source of this T cell receptor (beta chain) is a study of cytomegalovirus exposure and HLA in healthy donors. Per the germline V gene, CDR1 is GTSNPN and CDR2 is SVGIG (reference sequence). Trimming cost V 0 bases and J 8 bases, with 20 bases left between them. The CDR3 covers 16 residues. The PCR used 60 Vbeta and 13 Jbeta primers. Profiling relied on immunoSEQ multiplex PCR, and the TCRdb table lists in-frame clones only, not all of them. The sample totals tens of thousands of clones. The rearrangement links TRBV30 to TRBJ2-1; D is perhaps TRBD2 (6 bases). This clonotype was sampled from a woman between 55 and 75 years old in good health and CMV-seronegative. Sequencing was done on a sample of PBMCs. CDR3 sequence: CAWSVGLAPGGDEQFF. DNA of the CDR3: TGTGCCTGGAGTGTCGGCCTAGCGCCCGGCGGAGATGAGCAGTTCTTC.